This T cell receptor (beta chain) came from a study of persistence of HIV-infected CD4 T cells. This was the immunoSEQ version 4 assay in survey mode. Produced via immunoSEQ multiplex PCR; TCRdb's table is partial and in-frame only. This repertoire shows some 28,000 clones, almost 85% found once; its top ten account for approximately 5%. The stimulus was lysate of CMV-infected fibroblasts, around 11 ug/mL. CD40L/CD69 double-negative CD45RO-high memory CD4+ T cells were collected. The ends were cut back, 1 base at V and 5 bases at J, with 8 bases in the middle. CDR3 length equals 13 residues. Germline V gene sequence: CDR1 KGHSH, CDR2 LQKENI. Regarding this clone: Its antigen is currently unknown.

The source of this sequence is an adult man with HIV who was CMV-seropositive. The sample was CD4+ T cells sorted from PBMCs after approximately 20-hour stimulation, taken from a patient who received antiretroviral therapy. The chain recombines TRBV18 with TRBJ1-1; TRBD1 is a possible D gene (5 bases). The CDR3 reads CASSPQGRTEAFF. The CDR3 DNA reads TGTGCCAGCTCACCACAGGGACGGACTGAAGCTTTCTTT.